This record looks at one T cell receptor (beta chain) sequence and its context. The authors' processing: For nucleated cells, counts were estimated from reference gene primer amplification. Clones were sequenced by immunoSEQ multiplex PCR, and TCRdb holds only the in-frame ones, with some missing. That table gives V, J and clone size, and the DNA gave D and trimming. This table holds almost 300,000 clones, roughly nine tenths found once. This sample was taken from a study of blood T cell repertoires in COVID-19. The overall study: PBMCs, B-cell-depleted T cells, or T cells provided the cDNA or gDNA that made up the material.

Enrolment of Seattle patients took place during active infection, and they were followed longitudinally. V gave up 6 bases and J gave up 2 bases; unmatched junction bases: 6. The germline gives CDR1 MNHEY, CDR2 SMNVEV (reference sequence). The CDR3 has 15 amino acids. The specimen sequenced was peripheral blood. This TCR was sampled from a woman in her thirties with COVID-19, enrolled during active disease. This sequence joins TRBV27 and TRBJ1-5, with TRBD1 identical over 8 bases. DNA of the CDR3: TGTGCCAGCAGCCAGGGGGCTGGACGCAATCAGCCCCAGCATTTT. Protein sequence: CASSQGAGRNQPQHF.